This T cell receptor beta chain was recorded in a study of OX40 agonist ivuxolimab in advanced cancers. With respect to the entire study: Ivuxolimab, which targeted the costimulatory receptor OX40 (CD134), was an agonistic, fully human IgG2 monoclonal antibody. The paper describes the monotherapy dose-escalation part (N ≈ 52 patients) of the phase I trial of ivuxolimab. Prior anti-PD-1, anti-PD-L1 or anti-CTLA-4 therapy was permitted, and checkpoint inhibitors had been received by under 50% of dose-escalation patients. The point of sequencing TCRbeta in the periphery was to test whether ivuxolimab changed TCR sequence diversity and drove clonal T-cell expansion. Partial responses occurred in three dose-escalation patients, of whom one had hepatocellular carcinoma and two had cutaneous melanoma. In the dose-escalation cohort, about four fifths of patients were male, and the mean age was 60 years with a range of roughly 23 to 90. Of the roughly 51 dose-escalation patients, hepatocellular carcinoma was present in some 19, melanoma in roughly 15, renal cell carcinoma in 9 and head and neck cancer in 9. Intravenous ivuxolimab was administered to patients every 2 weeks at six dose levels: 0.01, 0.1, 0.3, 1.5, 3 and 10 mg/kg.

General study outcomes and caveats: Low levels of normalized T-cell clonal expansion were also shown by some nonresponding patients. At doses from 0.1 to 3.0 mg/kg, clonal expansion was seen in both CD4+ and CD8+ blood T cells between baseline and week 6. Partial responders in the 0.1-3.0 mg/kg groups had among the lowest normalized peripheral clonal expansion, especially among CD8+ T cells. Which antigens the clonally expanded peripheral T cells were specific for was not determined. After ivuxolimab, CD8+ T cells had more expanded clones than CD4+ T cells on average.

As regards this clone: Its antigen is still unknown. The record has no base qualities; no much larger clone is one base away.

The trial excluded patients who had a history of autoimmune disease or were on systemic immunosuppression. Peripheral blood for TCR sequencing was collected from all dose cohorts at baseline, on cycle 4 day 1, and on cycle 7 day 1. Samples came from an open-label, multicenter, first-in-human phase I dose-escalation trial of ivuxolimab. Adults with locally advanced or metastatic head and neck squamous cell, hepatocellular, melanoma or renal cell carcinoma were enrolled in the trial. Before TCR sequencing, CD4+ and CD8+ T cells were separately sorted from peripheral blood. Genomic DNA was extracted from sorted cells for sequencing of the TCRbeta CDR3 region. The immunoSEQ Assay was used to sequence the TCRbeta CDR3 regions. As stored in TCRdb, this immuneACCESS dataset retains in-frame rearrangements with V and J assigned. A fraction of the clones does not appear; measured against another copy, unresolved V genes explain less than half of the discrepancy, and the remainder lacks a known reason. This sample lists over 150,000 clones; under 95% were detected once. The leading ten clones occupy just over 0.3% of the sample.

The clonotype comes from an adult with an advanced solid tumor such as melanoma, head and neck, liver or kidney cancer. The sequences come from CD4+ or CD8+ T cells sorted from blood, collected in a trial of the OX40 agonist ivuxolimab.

The DNA sequence is TGTGCCAGCACCCGCGCCCGGGGCTACTCCTACGAGCAGTACTTC. The encoded protein is CASTRARGYSYEQYF. Recombination linked TRBV11-2 to TRBJ2-7, with the D segment possibly TRBD1 or TRBD2, each aligning over 5 bases. V loses 7 bases, J loses 0 bases, and the germline ends lie 16 bases apart. Based on the germline V gene, the CDR1 and CDR2 sequences are SGHAT and FQNNGV. The CDR3 contains 15 residues, cysteine and phenylalanine counted. The CDR3 DNA has 45 bases and is translated from base 1.